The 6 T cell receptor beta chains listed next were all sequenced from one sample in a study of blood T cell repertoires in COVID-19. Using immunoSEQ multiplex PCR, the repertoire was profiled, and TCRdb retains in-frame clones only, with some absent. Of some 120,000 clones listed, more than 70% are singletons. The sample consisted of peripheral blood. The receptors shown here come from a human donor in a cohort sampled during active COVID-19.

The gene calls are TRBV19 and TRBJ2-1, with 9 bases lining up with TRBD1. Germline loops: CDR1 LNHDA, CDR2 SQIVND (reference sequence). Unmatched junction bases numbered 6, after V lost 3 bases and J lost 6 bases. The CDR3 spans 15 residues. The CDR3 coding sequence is TGTGCCAGTAGTATTGTGACAGGGGGAGGCAATGAGCAGTTCTTC. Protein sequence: CASSIVTGGGNEQFF. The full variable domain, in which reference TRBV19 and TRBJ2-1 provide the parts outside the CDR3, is DGGITQSPKYLFRKEGQNVTLSCEQNLNHDAMYWYRQDPGQGLRLIYYSQIVNDFQKGDIAEGYSVSREKKESFPLTVTSAQKNPTAFYLCASSIVTGGGNEQFFGPGTRLTVL.

CDR3 sequence reads: CASSRQGPPLADTQYF. In nucleotides, the CDR3 is TGTGCCAGCAGTCGACAGGGTCCACCACTGGCAGATACGCAGTATTTT. V gene TRBV6-6 combines with J gene TRBJ2-3; TRBD1 aligns across 7 bases. The germline V gene has CDR1 MNHNY and CDR2 SVGAGI (reference sequence). Trimming at V came to 5 bases and at J to 4 bases, leaving 12 bases not matched to a gene. This CDR3 contains 16 residues.

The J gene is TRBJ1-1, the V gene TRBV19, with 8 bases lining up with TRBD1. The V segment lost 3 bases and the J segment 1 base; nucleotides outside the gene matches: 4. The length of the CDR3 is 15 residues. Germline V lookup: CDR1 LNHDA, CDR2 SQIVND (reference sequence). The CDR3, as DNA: TGTGCCAGTAGTATCCCCGGGACAGGGAACACTGAAGCTTTCTTT. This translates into CASSIPGTGNTEAFF.

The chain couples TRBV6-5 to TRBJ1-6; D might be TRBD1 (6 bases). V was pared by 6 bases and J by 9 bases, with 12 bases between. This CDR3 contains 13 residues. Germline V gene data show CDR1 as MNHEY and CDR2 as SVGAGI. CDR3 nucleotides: TGTGCCAGCAGAGACAGGAGTGGTTCACCCCTCCACTTT. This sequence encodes CASRDRSGSPLHF.

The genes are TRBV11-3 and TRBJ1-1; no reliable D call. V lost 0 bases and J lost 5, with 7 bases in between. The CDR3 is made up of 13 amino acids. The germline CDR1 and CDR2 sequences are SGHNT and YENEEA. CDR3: CASSLETTTEAFF. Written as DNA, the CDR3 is TGTGCCAGCAGCTTAGAGACAACTACTGAAGCTTTCTTT.

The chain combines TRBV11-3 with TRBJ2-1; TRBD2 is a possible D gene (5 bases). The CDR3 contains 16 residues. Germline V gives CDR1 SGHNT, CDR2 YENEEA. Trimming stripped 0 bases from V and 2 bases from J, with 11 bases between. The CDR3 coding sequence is TGTGCCAGCAGCTTAGACGGGGTAAGGGCCTACAATGAGCAGTTCTTC. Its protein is CASSLDGVRAYNEQFF.